Listed below are T cell receptor beta chains from one sample, sequenced in a study of blood T cell repertoires in COVID-19. Method: immunoSEQ multiplex PCR; TCRdb's copy keeps in-frame clones and lacks some. This sample yields fewer than 350,000 clones, of which around 86% are seen a single time; 2.5% to 3.5% belongs to the top ten. The material sequenced was peripheral blood. Every receptor here comes from a woman aged 60-75 years with active or convalescent COVID-19. Each CDR3 is given with its conserved first and last residue.

j_call v_call cdr3_aa
TRBJ2-1 TRBV6-5 CASSYSRDRSGNEQFF
TRBJ2-3 TRBV10-3 CAISPDKSFTDTQYF
TRBJ2-7 TRBV18 CASSPRQGDEQYF
TRBJ1-6 TRBV7-9 CASSPQGSNSPLHF
TRBJ2-3 TRBV2 CASRLQGVSGVTQYF
TRBJ2-3 TRBV19 CASRAASGVGTDTQYF
TRBJ1-1 TRBV5-6 CASSPGTGRNTEAFF
TRBJ1-1 TRBV12-3/TRBV12-4 CASSLPGGVQAFF
TRBJ1-1 TRBV6-5 CASSYPTGDTEAFF
TRBJ1-4 TRBV5-8 CASSAGTANEKLFF
TRBJ1-5 TRBV9 CASSVTGYSNQPQHF
TRBJ1-5 TRBV19 CASSIMVRGTGSNQPQHF